Included here is one T cell receptor beta chain sequence, with context. Its antigen is undetermined. The sample is drawn from a study of shared clonotypes between healthy human individuals. Overall study findings and caveats: Some naive CD4 clonotypes, roughly 5%, turned up in common across several donors. What limited the represented genetic and exposure-history diversity was the small number of donors.

Only Caucasian adults living in Nashville, Tennessee made up the donor group. An even split of each subset's genomic DNA across several immunoSEQ plates was performed. The table came from immunoSEQ multiplex PCR; TCRdb's copy has only in-frame clones and leaves some out. The sample holds roughly 2.2 million clones, over 90% seen once. This CDR3 comprises 11 residues. Germline CDR1 MDHEN, CDR2 SYDVKM. The V end lost 10 bases, the J end lost 4 bases, and 10 bases lay between the germline ends. The chain links TRBV28 to TRBJ1-1; no firm D call. Sequencing input: naive CD4+ T cells from PBMCs. Sample subset: CD45RA+ positively selected. The TCR originated in a young man in good health. Some clones in this sample may be carry-over from other donors' samples. CDR3 DNA sequence: TGTGCCACCCAGTCCTCCACTGAAGCTTTCTTT. This sequence encodes CATQSSTEAFF.